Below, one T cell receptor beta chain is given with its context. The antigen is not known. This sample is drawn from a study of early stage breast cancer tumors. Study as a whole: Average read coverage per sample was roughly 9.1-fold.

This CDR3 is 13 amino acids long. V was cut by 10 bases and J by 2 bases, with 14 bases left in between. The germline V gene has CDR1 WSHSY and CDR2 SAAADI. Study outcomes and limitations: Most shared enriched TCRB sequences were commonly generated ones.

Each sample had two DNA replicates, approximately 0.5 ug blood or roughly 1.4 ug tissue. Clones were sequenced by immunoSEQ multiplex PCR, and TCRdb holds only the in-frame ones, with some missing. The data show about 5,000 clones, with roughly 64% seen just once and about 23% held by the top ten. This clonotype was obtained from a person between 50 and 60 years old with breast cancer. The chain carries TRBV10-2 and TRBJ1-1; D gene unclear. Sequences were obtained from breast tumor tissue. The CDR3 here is CATTSHRNTEAFF. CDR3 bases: TGCGCCACCACTTCACATCGAAACACTGAAGCTTTCTTT.